What follows describes a single T cell receptor (beta chain). What it binds is not known. The data are from a study of cytomegalovirus exposure and HLA in healthy donors. Overall study results and limits: In a later analysis, a genetic analysis reported fewer productive-TCR N-insertions in an Asian-associated ancestry cluster than the cohort average.

This CDR3 region has 14 residues. V lost 5 bases, J lost 1 base, and 11 bases lay in between. The germline gives CDR1 SGHTA, CDR2 FQGNSA. Use of 60 Vbeta and 13 Jbeta primers characterized the PCR. The assay was immunoSEQ multiplex PCR, and TCRdb's table has in-frame clones only and misses some. The profile shows about 140,000 clones, over 75% of them singletons. The receptor was isolated from a man under 40 in good health and CMV-seronegative. What was sequenced was PBMCs. The rearrangement joins TRBV7-2 to TRBJ1-2, with a weak D call TRBD1 (6 bases). Written as DNA, the CDR3 is TGTGCCAGCAGCGAGACAGGAGATAACTATGGCTACACCTTC. Amino acid sequence: CASSETGDNYGYTF.